This paragraph reports one T cell receptor (beta chain). Clones were sequenced by immunoSEQ multiplex PCR, and TCRdb holds only the in-frame ones, with some missing. The data hold under 450,000 clones, with around 89% observed a single time. The data originate from a study of blood T cell repertoires in COVID-19. Study information: Acute and convalescent COVID-19 specimens originated in the United States, Italy and Spain.

The V gene's germline CDR1 is LNHDA and CDR2 SQIVND (reference sequence). V gave up 6 bases and J gave up 8 bases; unmatched junction bases: 11. This CDR3 comprises 14 residues. The genes are TRBV19 and TRBJ1-2; the match to TRBD1 covers 8 bases. Sequencing used peripheral blood. This receptor was identified in a woman in her 40s with COVID-19, enrolled during active disease. The CDR3 spells CASSPYSGTGGYTF. The CDR3 coding sequence is TGTGCCAGTAGCCCATACTCCGGGACAGGAGGCTACACCTTC.